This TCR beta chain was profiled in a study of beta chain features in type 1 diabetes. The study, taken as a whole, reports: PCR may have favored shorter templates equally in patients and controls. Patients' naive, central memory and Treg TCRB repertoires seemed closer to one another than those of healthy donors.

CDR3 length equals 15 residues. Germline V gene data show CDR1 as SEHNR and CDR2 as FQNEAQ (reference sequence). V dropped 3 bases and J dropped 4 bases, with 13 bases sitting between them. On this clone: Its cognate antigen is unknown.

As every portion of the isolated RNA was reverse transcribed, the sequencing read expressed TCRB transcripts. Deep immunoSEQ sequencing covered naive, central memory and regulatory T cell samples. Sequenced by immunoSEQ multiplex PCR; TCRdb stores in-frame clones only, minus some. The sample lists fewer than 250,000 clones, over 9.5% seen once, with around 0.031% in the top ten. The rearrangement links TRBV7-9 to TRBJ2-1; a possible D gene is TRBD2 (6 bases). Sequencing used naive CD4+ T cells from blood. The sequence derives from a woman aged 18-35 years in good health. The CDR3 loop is CASSFGGIIYNEQFF. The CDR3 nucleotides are TGTGCCAGCAGCTTTGGCGGGATCATATACAATGAGCAGTTCTTC.